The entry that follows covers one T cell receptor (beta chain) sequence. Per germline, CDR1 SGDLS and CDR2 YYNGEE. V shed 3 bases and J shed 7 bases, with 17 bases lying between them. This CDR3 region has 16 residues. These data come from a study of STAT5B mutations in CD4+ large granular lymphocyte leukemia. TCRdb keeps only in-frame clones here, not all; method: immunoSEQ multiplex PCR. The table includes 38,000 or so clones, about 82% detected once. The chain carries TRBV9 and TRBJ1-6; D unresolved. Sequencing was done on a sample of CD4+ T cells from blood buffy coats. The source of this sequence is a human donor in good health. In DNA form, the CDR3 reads TGTGCCAGCAGCGCACGGGTCTTCCTGGAGAATTCACCCCTCCACTTT. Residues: CASSARVFLENSPLHF.